This is a list of T cell receptor beta chains from one sample in a study of long-term antiretroviral therapy in people with HIV. The protocol was immunoSEQ multiplex PCR, while the TCRdb copy is restricted to in-frame clones and leaves out a portion. The sample has 11,000 to 15,000 clones; about 79% are singletons. The sequencing used unsorted PBMCs, collected 0.4 years after starting antiretroviral therapy. These receptors were taken from a man aged 25-40 years with HIV. The conserved cysteine and the conserved F or W are not part of the CDR3 here.

V gene: TRBV28; CDR3 protein: ASSLRLATYEQY
V gene: TRBV4-3; CDR3 protein: ASSQDEGLPGNTIY
V gene: TRBV5-1; CDR3 protein: ASWGGSDEQY
V gene: TRBV6-6; CDR3 protein: ASERTGELF
V gene: TRBV4-3; CDR3 protein: ASSQLGGSEQY
V gene: TRBV28; CDR3 protein: ASSLDSTDTQY
V gene: TRBV28; CDR3 protein: ASSSSRVIGEKLF
V gene: TRBV4-1; CDR3 protein: ASGGTMKYNEQF
V gene: TRBV5-4; CDR3 protein: ASSPGTGDYEQY
V gene: TRBV13; CDR3 protein: ASSQGQALSYNSPLH
V gene: TRBV27; CDR3 protein: ASMGTSDTDTQY
V gene: TRBV30; CDR3 protein: AWSVSNGREQF
V gene: TRBV5-4; CDR3 protein: ASSSDRETQY
V gene: TRBV2; CDR3 protein: ASSERSSGDEETQY
V gene: TRBV6-1; CDR3 protein: ASSPGQVTYEQY
V gene: TRBV5-1; CDR3 protein: ASSRVQGGYETQY
V gene: TRBV7-9; CDR3 protein: ASSPRETSGGPPYEQY
V gene: TRBV6-5; CDR3 protein: ASLSRSSNEQF
V gene: TRBV15; CDR3 protein: ATSRDLGTGNQPQH
V gene: TRBV11-2; CDR3 protein: ASSPGLTTRQY
V gene: TRBV7-2; CDR3 protein: ASSLGGRGKGYT
V gene: TRBV6-6; CDR3 protein: ASRKRDGSSSYEQY
V gene: TRBV4-2; CDR3 protein: ASSHSHSEGLGEKLF
V gene: TRBV5-1; CDR3 protein: ASSLGQEAF
V gene: TRBV5-4; CDR3 protein: ASSNHGYEQY